This TCR beta chain emerged from a study of persistence of HIV-infected CD4 T cells. Cells were stimulated with CMV-infected fibroblast lysates at 8 to 10 ug/mL. Sorting of responding CD4+ T cells relied on upregulated CD40 ligand together with CD69. Sequencing used immunoSEQ version 4 in survey mode. Produced via immunoSEQ multiplex PCR; TCRdb's table is partial and in-frame only. Of just under 20,000 clones detected, about 84% appear once; the ten largest clones hold about 6.8%. The CDR3 extends over 16 amino acids. CDR1 LNHDA and CDR2 SQIVND come from the germline V gene (reference sequence). The junction had 5 bases not matched to a gene; V was cut back by 7 bases and J by 0 bases. On this clone: The target antigen is unknown.

This receptor was obtained from an adult man with HIV who was CMV-seropositive. The chain joins TRBV19 to TRBJ2-6; TRBD2 agrees at 8 bases. Specimen: CD4+ T cells sorted from PBMCs after roughly 18-hour stimulation, collected from a patient who received antiretroviral therapy. The CDR3 spells CASNPGGVSGANVLTF. DNA for the CDR3: TGTGCCAGTAACCCGGGGGGGGTCTCTGGGGCCAACGTCCTGACTTTC.